The 7 T cell receptor beta chains below were found in one sample sequenced in a study of blood T cell repertoires in COVID-19. Profiled with immunoSEQ multiplex PCR; TCRdb holds only in-frame clones, not every one. This repertoire shows 150,000 to 200,000 clones, approximately 88% found once; its top ten account for 1.6%. The sequenced sample consisted of peripheral blood. Receptors were obtained from a woman between 45 and 65 years old with acute or convalescent COVID-19.

The chain carries TRBV13 and TRBJ1-5; D is undetermined. CDR3 length equals 13 residues. Trimming cost V 5 bases and J 4 bases, with 9 bases left between them. CDR1 PRHDT and CDR2 FYEKMQ come from the germline V gene (reference sequence). CDR3 bases: TGTGCCAGCAGCCGCGGGTCGAATCAGCCCCAGCATTTT. It is translated as CASSRGSNQPQHF.

J is TRBJ1-1 and V is TRBV7-3; D not certain. Germline lookup yields CDR1 SGHTA and CDR2 FQGTGA. CDR3 length equals 13 residues. V gave up 5 bases and J gave up 10 bases, with 17 bases separating them. The CDR3: CASSPGGRMGAFF. The DNA of the CDR3 is TGTGCCAGCAGCCCAGGCGGGAGGATGGGAGCTTTCTTT.

The chain combines TRBV10-1 with TRBJ1-5, with D possibly matching TRBD1 (5 bases). V was shortened by 2 bases and J by 0 bases, with 17 bases between the two germline ends. The CDR3 length is 18 residues. The germline V gene has CDR1 WNHNN and CDR2 SYGVQD (reference sequence). The CDR3 DNA reads as TGCGCCAGCAGTGAGCGGGGGGGGATGAAATATAGCAATCAGCCCCAGCATTTT. It codes for CASSERGGMKYSNQPQHF.

The chain employs TRBV5-1 and TRBJ1-2, with D possibly TRBD1 on 6 matching bases. The CDR3 is 14 amino acids. The V gene's germline CDR1 is SGHRS and CDR2 YFSETQ. V was shortened by 5 bases and J by 7 bases, with 18 bases between the two germline ends. The CDR3 DNA reads TGCGCCAGCAGTCGATGGACAGATGATTTTGGCTACACCTTC. It translates to CASSRWTDDFGYTF.

V and J are TRBV29-1 and TRBJ1-5, with unresolved D. The length of the CDR3 is 12 residues. Trimming removed 4 bases from V and 1 base from J, with 5 bases in between. Germline V gives CDR1 SQVTM, CDR2 ANQGSEA. The CDR3 bases are TGCAGCGTTGGAGGGAGCAATCAGCCCCAGCATTTT. Residues: CSVGGSNQPQHF.

CDR3 in amino acids: CASSYGGIYGYTF. CDR3 sequence (DNA): TGTGCCAGCAGTTATGGGGGGATCTATGGCTACACCTTC. The chain has TRBV6-5 and TRBJ1-2, with D maybe TRBD1 (5 bases). CDR1 and CDR2 (germline): MNHEY, SVGAGI. The CDR3 covers 13 residues. V lost 3 bases and J lost 4, with 9 bases in between.

This chain connects TRBV19 to TRBJ1-5; perhaps TRBD1 as D (5 bases). Trimming shortened V by 5 bases and J by 5 bases, and 13 bases separated the two germline ends. The CDR3 length is 14 residues. Looked up from germline, CDR1 is LNHDA and CDR2 is SQIVND (reference sequence). The CDR3 reads CASSEGAQDQPQHF. In nucleotides, the CDR3 is TGTGCCAGTAGTGAAGGGGCGCAGGATCAGCCCCAGCATTTT.